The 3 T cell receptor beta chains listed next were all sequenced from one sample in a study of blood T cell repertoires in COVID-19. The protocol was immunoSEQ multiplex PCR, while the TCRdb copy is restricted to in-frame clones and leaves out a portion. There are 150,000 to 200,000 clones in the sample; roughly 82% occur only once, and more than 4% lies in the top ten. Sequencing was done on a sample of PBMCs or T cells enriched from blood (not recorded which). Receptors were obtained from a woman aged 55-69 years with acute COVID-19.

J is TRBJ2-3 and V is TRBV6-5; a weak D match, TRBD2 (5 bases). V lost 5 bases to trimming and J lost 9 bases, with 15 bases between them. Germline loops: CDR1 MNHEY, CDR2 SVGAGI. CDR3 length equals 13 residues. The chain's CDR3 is CASSLDLGSTQYF. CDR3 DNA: TGTGCCAGCAGTCTTGACTTGGGGAGCACGCAGTATTTT.

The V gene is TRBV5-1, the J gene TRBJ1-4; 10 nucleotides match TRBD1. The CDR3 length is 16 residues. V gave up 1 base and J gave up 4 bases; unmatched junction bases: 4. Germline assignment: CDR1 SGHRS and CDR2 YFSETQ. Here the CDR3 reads CASSLSGTGDNEKLFF. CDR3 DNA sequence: TGCGCCAGCAGCTTGTCCGGGACAGGGGATAATGAAAAACTGTTTTTT.

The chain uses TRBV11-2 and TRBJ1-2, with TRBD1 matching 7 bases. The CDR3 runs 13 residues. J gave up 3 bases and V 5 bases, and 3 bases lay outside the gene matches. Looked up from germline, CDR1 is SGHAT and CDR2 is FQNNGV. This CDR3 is CASSPRGYYGYTF. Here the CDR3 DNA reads TGTGCCAGCAGCCCCAGGGGGTACTATGGCTACACCTTC.